Detailed here is one TCR beta chain. No antigen is known for it. This record belongs to a study of CD8 T cells in ankylosing spondylitis. Points from the study as a whole: In synovial fluid and blood from reactive arthritis, some motif variants were previously reported. What appeared characteristic of ankylosing spondylitis blood was a TCR beta motif of 7 or 8 highly homologous variants.

This CDR3 contains 14 residues. Germline V gene lookup returns CDR1 LNHDA and CDR2 SQIVND (reference sequence). V was pared by 2 bases and J by 0 bases, with 4 bases between. TCRdb called the 5' RACE reads again in MiXCR, with one record for every CDR3 protein. The data show about 540,000 distinct CDR3 sequences, over 9.5% seen once. V and J are TRBV19 and TRBJ2-2; D gene ambiguous. Sequences were obtained from blood, either unsorted or a sorted T cell fraction (not recorded which). This clonotype originated in a male donor with ankylosing spondylitis. CDR3 nucleotide sequence: TGTGCCAGTAGTATAAACTCGAACACCGGGGAGCTGTTTTTT. It specifies CASSINSNTGELFF.